This T cell receptor beta chain was captured by sequencing in a study of graft-versus-host responses after intestinal transplantation. Looking at the study overall: Anti-thymocyte globulin served as induction for all recipients, who then took tacrolimus and steroids for approximately 3 years.

A note on this clone: Its antigen is still unknown.

Repertoires were generated with immunoSEQ multiplex PCR, while TCRdb's copy carries only in-frame clones and drops some. This sample has more than 95,000 clones, with over 75% found just once. V was trimmed by 0 bases and J by 6 bases, leaving 12 bases between them. CDR3 length: 14 amino acids. CDR1 is SGDLS, CDR2 YYNGEE, per germline. Sequencing used unstimulated CD4+ T cells sorted from spleen or lymph node cells, obtained before intestinal transplant. The chain couples TRBV9 to TRBJ1-2; D gene unclear. The sequence came from a human donor who received an intestinal transplant. The CDR3 reads CASSVGLAKNGYTF. In nucleotides, the CDR3 is TGTGCCAGCAGCGTAGGGTTGGCTAAGAATGGCTACACCTTC.